There are many counts of the clone carrying this TCR beta chain. Genomic DNA was the PCR template. The TCR beta CDR3 region was amplified using 30 forward and 13 reverse primers. MiXCR, run by TCRdb on the multiplex PCR reads, gives a single entry per CDR3 protein. The table records around 300,000 distinct CDR3 sequences, around 50% of them present only once. The data stem from a study of type 1 and type 2 diabetes patients. Background on the study: Magnetic bead positive selection isolated CD4+ or CD8+ T cells from PBMCs.

This CDR3 comprises 14 residues. CDR1 and CDR2 from the germline V gene are ENHRY and SYGVKD. Trimming removed 2 bases at V and 2 bases at J, with 7 bases between. The receptor comes from a man aged 18 to 30 with type 2 diabetes. Sequencing was done on a sample of peripheral blood mononuclear cells (PBMCs). The chain uses TRBV10-3 and TRBJ2-1; TRBD2 is a possible D gene (6 bases). This CDR3 is CAISEGEAYNEQFF. The CDR3 DNA reads TGTGCCATCAGTGAGGGGGAGGCCTACAATGAGCAGTTCTTC.